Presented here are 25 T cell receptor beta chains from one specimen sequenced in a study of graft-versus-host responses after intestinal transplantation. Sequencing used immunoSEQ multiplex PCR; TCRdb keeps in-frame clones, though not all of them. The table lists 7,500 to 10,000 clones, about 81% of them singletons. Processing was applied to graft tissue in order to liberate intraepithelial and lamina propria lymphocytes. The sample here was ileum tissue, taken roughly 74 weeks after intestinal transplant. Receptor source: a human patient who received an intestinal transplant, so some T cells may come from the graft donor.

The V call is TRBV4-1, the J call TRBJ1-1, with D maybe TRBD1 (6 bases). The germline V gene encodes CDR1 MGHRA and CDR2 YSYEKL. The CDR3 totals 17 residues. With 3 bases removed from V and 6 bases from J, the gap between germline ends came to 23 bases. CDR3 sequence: CASSHPLRGSLPPEAFF. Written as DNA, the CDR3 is TGCGCCAGCAGCCACCCCCTGAGGGGGTCTCTCCCCCCTGAAGCTTTCTTT.

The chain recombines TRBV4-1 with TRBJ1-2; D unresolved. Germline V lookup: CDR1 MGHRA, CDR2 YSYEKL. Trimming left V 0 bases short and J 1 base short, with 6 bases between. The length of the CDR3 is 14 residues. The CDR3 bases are TGCGCCAGCAGCCAAGACGGGATTAACTATGGCTACACCTTC. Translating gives CASSQDGINYGYTF.

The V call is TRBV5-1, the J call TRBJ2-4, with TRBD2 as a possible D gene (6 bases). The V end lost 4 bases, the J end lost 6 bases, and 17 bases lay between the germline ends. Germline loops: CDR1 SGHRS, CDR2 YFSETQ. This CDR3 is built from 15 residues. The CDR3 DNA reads TGCGCCAGCAGCCGTGGAGGGGTGGAAAGAAACATTCAGTACTTC. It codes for CASSRGGVERNIQYF. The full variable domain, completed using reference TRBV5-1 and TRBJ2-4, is KAGVTQTPRYLIKTRGQQVTLSCSPISGHRSVSWYQQTPGQGLQFLFEYFSETQRNKGNFPGRFSGRQFSNSRSEMNVSTLELGDSALYLCASSRGGVERNIQYFGAGTRLSVL.

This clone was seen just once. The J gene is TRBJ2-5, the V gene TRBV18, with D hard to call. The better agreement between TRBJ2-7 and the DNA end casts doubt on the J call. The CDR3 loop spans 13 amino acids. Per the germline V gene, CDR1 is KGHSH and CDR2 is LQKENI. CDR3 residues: CASSPQALYEQYF. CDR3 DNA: TGTGCCAGCTCCCCCCAAGCGCTCTACGAGCAGTACTTC.

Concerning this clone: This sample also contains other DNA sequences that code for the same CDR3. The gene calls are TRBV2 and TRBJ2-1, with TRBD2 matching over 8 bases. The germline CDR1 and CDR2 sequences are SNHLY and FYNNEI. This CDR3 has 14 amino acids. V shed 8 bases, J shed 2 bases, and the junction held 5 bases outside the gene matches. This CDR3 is CASLERETYNEQFF. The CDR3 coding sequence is TGTGCCAGCCTTGAGCGGGAGACCTACAATGAGCAGTTCTTC.

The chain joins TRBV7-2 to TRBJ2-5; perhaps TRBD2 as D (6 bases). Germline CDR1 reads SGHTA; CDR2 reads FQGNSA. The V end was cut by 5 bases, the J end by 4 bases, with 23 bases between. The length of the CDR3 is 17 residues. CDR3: CASSPLDRGMIGETQYF. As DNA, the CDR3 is TGTGCCAGCAGCCCCCTAGACCGGGGGATGATCGGAGAGACCCAGTACTTC.

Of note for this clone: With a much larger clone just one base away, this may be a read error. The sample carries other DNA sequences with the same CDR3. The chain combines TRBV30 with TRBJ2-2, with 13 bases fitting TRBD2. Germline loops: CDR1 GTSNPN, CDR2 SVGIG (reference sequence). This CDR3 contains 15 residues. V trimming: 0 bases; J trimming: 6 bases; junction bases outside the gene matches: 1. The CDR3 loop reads CAWSVLAGGPGELFF. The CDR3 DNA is TGTGCCTGGAGTGTACTAGCGGGAGGGCCCGGGGAGCTGTTTTTT. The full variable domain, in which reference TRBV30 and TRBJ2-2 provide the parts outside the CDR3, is SQTIHQWPATLVQPVGSPLSLECTVEGTSNPNLYWYRQAAGRGLQLLFYSVGIGQISSEVPQNLSASRPQDRQFILSSKKLLLSDSGFYLCAWSVLAGGPGELFFGEGSRLTVL.

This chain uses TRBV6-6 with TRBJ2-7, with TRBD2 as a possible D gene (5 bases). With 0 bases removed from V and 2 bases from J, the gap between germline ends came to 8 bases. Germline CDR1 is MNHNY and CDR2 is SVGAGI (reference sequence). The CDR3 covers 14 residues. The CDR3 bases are TGTGCCAGCAGTTACTCGTCCGGGACCTACGAGCAGTACTTC. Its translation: CASSYSSGTYEQYF.

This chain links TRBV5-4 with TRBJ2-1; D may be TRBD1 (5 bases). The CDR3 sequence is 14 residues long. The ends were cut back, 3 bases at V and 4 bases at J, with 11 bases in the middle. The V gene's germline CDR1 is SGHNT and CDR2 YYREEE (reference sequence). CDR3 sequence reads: CASSSKTDYNEQFF. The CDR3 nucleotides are TGTGCCAGCAGCTCAAAGACAGATTACAATGAGCAGTTCTTC. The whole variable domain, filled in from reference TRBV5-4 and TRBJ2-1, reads ETGVTQSPTHLIKTRGQQVTLRCSSQSGHNTVSWYQQALGQGPQFIFQYYREEENGRGNFPPRFSGLQFPNYSSELNVNALELDDSALYLCASSSKTDYNEQFFGPGTRLTVL.

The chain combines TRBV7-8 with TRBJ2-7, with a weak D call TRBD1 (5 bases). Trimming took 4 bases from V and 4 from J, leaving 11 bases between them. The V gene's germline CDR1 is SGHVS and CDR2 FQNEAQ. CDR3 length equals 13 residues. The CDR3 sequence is CASSWQGLYEQYF. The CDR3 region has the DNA TGTGCCAGCAGCTGGCAGGGTCTGTACGAGCAGTACTTC.

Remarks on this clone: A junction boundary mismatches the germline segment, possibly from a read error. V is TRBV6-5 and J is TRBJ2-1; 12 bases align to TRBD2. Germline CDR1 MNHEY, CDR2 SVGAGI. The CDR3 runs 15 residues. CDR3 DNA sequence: TGTGCCAGCAGTGACTCTAGCGGGGGGGCCAATGAGCAGTTCTTC. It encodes CASSDSSGGANEQFF.

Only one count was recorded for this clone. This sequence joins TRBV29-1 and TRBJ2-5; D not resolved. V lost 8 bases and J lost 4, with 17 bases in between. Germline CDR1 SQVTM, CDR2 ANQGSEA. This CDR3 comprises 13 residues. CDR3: CSSLFQVGETQYF. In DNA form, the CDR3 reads TGCAGCTCTTTATTTCAAGTGGGAGAGACCCAGTACTTC. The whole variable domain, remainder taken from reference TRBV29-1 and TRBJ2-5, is SAVISQKPSRDICQRGTSLTIQCQVDSQVTMMFWYRQQPGQSLTLIATANQGSEATYESGFVIDKFPISRPNLTFSTLTVSNMSPEDSSIYLCSSLFQVGETQYFGPGTRLLVL.

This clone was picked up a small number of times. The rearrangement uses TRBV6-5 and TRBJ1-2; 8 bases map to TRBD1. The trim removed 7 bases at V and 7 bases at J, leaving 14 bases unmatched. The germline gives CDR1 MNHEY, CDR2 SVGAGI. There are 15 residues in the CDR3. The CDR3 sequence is CASIPYAGTGFGYTF. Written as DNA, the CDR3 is TGTGCCAGCATCCCCTATGCAGGGACAGGTTTTGGCTACACCTTC.

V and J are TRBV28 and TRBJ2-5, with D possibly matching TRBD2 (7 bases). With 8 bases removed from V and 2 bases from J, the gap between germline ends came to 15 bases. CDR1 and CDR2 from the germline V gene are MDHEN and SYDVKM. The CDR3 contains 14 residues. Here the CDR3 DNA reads TGTGCCAGCCTTGGGGGGGCAGCACAAGAGACCCAGTACTTC. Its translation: CASLGGAAQETQYF. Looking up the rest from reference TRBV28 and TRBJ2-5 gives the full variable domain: DVKVTQSSRYLVKRTGEKVFLECVQDMDHENMFWYRQDPGLGLRLIYFSYDVKMKEKGDIPEGYSVSREKKERFSLILESASTNQTSMYLCASLGGAAQETQYFGPGTRLLVL.

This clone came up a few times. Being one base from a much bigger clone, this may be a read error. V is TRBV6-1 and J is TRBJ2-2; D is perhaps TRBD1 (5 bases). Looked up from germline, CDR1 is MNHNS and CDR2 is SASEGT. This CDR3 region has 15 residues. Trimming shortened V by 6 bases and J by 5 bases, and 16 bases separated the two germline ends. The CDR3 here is CASREPPDTTGELFF. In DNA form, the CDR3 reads TGTGCCAGCAGGGAGCCCCCGGACACGACCGGGGAGCTGTTTTTT.

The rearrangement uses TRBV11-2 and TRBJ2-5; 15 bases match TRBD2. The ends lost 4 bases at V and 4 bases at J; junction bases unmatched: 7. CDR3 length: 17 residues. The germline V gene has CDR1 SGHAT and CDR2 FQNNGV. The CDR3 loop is CASSSGLAGGVGETQYF. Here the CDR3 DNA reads TGTGCCAGCAGCTCGGGACTAGCGGGAGGCGTGGGAGAGACCCAGTACTTC.

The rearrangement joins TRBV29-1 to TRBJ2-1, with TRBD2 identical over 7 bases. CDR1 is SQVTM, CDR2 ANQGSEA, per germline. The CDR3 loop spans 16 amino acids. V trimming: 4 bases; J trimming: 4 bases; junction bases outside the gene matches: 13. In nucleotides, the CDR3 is TGCAGCGTTGCCGGCCCTAGGGCGGGAGAGTACAATGAGCAGTTCTTC. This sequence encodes CSVAGPRAGEYNEQFF.

The CDR3 DNA follows: TGTGCCAGCAGGGGGGGTCCCGAAGCTTTCTTT. It encodes CASRGGPEAFF. The chain combines TRBV27 with TRBJ1-1, with D perhaps matching TRBD1 (5 bases). Germline CDR1 MNHEY, CDR2 SMNVEV (reference sequence). This CDR3 has 11 amino acids. The V end lost 6 bases, the J end lost 8 bases, and 10 bases lay between the germline ends.

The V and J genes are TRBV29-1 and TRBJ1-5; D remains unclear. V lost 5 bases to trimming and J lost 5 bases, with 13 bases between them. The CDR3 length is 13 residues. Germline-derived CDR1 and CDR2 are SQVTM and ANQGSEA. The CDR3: CSVQIWTDQPQHF. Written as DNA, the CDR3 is TGCAGCGTTCAGATTTGGACGGATCAGCCCCAGCATTTT.

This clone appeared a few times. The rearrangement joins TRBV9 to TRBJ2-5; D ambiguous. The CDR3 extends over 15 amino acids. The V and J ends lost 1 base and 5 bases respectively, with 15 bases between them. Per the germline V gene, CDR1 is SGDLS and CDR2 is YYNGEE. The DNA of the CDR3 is TGTGCCAGCAGCGTAACAGTGGACGTAACGGAGACCCAGTACTTC. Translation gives CASSVTVDVTETQYF.

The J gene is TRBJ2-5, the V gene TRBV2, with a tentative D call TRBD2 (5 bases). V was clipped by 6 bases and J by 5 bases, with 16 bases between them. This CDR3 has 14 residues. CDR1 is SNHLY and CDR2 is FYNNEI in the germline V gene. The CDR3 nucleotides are TGTGCCAGCAGAGATACTAGTTTGGACGAGACCCAGTACTTC. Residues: CASRDTSLDETQYF. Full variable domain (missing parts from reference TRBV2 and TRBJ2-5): EPEVTQTPSHQVTQMGQEVILRCVPISNHLYFYWYRQILGQKVEFLVSFYNNEISEKSEIFDDQFSVERPDGSNFTLKIRSTKLEDSAMYFCASRDTSLDETQYFGPGTRLLVL.

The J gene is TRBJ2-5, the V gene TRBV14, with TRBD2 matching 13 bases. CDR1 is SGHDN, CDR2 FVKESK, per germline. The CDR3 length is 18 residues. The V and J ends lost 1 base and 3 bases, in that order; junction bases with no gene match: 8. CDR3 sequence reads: CASSQGFMGLAGKETQYF. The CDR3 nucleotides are TGTGCCAGCAGCCAAGGTTTCATGGGACTAGCGGGGAAAGAGACCCAGTACTTC. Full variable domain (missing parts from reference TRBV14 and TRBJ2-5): EAGVTQFPSHSVIEKGQTVTLRCDPISGHDNLYWYRRVMGKEIKFLLHFVKESKQDESGMPNNRFLAERTGGTYSTLKVQPAELEDSGVYFCASSQGFMGLAGKETQYFGPGTRLLVL.

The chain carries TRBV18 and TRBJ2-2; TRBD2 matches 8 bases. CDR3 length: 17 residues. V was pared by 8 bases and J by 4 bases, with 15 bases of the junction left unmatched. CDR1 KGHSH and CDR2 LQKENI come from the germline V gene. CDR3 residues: CASPKSRLARGTGELFF. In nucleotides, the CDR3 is TGTGCCAGCCCCAAGTCGCGACTAGCGAGAGGCACCGGGGAGCTGTTTTTT.

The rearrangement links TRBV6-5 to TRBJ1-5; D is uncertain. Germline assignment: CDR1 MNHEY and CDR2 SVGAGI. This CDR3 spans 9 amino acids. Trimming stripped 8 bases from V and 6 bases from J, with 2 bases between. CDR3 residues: CASGQPQHF. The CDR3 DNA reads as TGTGCCAGCGGTCAGCCCCAGCATTTT.

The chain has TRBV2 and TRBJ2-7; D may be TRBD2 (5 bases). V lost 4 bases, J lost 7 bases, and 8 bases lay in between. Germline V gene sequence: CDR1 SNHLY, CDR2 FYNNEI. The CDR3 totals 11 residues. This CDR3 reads CASSVTGEQYF. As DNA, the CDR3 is TGTGCCAGCAGTGTTACGGGGGAGCAGTACTTC.